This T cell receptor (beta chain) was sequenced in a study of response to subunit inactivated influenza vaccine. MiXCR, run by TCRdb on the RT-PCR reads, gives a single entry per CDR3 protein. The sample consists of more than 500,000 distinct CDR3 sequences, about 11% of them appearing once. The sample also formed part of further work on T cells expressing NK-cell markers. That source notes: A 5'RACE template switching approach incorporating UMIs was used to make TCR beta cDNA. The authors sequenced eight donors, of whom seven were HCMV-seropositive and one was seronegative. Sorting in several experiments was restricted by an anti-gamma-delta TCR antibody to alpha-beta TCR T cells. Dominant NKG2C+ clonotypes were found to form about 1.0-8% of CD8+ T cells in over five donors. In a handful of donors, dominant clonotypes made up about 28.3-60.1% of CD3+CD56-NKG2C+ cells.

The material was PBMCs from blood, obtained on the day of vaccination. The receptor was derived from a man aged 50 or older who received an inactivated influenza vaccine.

The CDR3 here is CSARVLPGIHGGGYGYTF. CDR3 DNA: TGCAGTGCTAGAGTTCTCCCTGGGATACATGGGGGAGGCTATGGCTACACCTTC. The chain recombines TRBV20-1 with TRBJ1-2; perhaps TRBD1 as D (5 bases). The CDR3 is made up of 18 amino acids. V dropped 1 base and J dropped 4 bases, with 25 bases sitting between them. Germline CDR1 reads DFQATT; CDR2 reads SNEGSKA (reference sequence).